This entry is about one T cell receptor beta chain. Its target antigen remains unknown. No base quality values were provided; no much bigger clone lies one nucleotide off. These data come from a study of tumor-infiltrating lymphocytes in primary liver carcinoma (dated by TCRdb to about 2017). Notes on the research overall: Hepatocellular carcinoma (four) or combined HCC and intrahepatic cholangiocarcinoma (one) was present in the five patients, who were three men and two women aged 30 to 69 years. Tumors of the five patients were stage T1-T3 N0M0 with maximum diameters of roughly 4 to 11 cm. Repertoires from technical replicates were highly reproducible, with mean shared-clone rates about 0.91 and correlation coefficients above 0.95. For each liver tumor, the study sampled five regions along with adjacent normal tissue and blood, and applied TCRbeta repertoire sequencing, expression microarrays and whole-exome sequencing. Each sample produced roughly 3.5 to 7.13 million productive TCRbeta reads, and read depth showed no significant difference between tissue types. A total of approximately 35 specimens from 5 patients underwent TCRbeta repertoire sequencing, comprising roughly 25 tumor regions, 5 adjacent noncancerous liver tissues and 5 peripheral blood samples.

A constant-region primer and ProtoScript II reverse transcriptase were used to reverse-transcribe TCRbeta-specific cDNA from about 0.55 ug total RNA. Three nested multiplex PCR rounds, following a slightly modified ARM-PCR procedure, were used to build the TCRbeta libraries. Each of the first two PCR rounds ran for roughly 9 cycles using multiplex TRBV1-TRBV30 forward primers together with a Cbeta reverse primer. Sample barcodes and Illumina adapters were added in a final 25-cycle PCR with Deep VentR polymerase. Before sequencing, amplicons of 200-500 bp were purified from gel using a QIAquick gel extraction kit. An Illumina HiSeq 2500 was used to sequence the TCRbeta amplicons, generating 250-bp paired-end reads. The authors' analysis ran thus. Reads were quality-trimmed with Trimmomatic v0.33, and paired reads were merged with FLASH v1.2.11 to recover full CDR3 sequences. V, D and J germline segments were assigned to the rearranged TCRbeta sequences by MiGEC v1.2.1b. Clonotype statistics, along with Shannon-Wiener diversity indices, were calculated using VDJtools v1.0.0. To reduce sampling bias, subsequent analyses other than the diversity analysis used only the 250 most abundant clonotypes in each sample. TCRdb applied fastp at Q25 and MiXCR to the public reads, then kept only in-frame beta chains. All rows with the same CDR3 protein become a single entry with the most common DNA and genes. TCRdb, not the original authors, processed these V and J calls. The sample records roughly 120,000 distinct CDR3 sequences, 65% to 75% of which are singletons. The ten largest clones take up 8% to 9% of the sample.

Total RNA and DNA were co-extracted from roughly 18-30 mg of bulk tissue with the AllPrep DNA/RNA mini kit, without cell sorting. Surgical resection was performed in China between late 2015 and early 2016 on about 5 patients with histopathologically diagnosed primary liver carcinoma. Chronic HBV infection was present in the patients, and the patients were treatment-naive at sampling. Fresh tumor and adjacent tissue pieces were bisected, with one half stored in RNAlater at -80 degrees C and the other half sent for histology. Per the germline V gene, SNHLY is the CDR1 and FYNNEI is the CDR2. V trim: 4 bases; J trim: 11 bases; unmatched bases: 9. The cysteine opens and the phenylalanine closes a CDR3 of 14 amino acids. The sequence is cut down to CDR3 DNA, 42 bases in frame from base 1. Study-wide conclusions, independent of this receptor: Only four or five patients were included in the study, and the authors note that the findings should be validated in a larger study. Because the samples were bulk and unsorted, CD4+ and CD8+ T cell repertoires could not be compared. Only the TCR beta chain was sequenced, which likely underestimates true repertoire diversity because unpaired alpha chains were not captured. Repertoire overlap was found to be higher between tumor regions (mean approximately 35%) than between tumor-adjacent (roughly 17%) or tumor-blood (about 14%) pairs, consistent with antigen-driven expansion. Compared with blood, tumors had a significantly larger share of the repertoire taken up by the top 250 clones (p = 0.039).

Recombination connected TRBV2 to TRBJ1-5, and TRBD1 aligns with 9 junction nucleotides. This TCR came from a woman aged 55-69 years with primary liver carcinoma and hepatitis B virus infection. The sample comprised tumor-adjacent normal liver tissue. The encoded CDR3 is CASSVQGALGAQHF. The DNA sequence follows: TGTGCCAGCAGTGTACAGGGGGCCCTCGGGGCCCAGCATTTT. The variable domain in full, with residues beyond the CDR3 obtained from the reference TRBV2 and TRBJ1-5 genes, is EPEVTQTPSHQVTQMGQEVILRCVPISNHLYFYWYRQILGQKVEFLVSFYNNEISEKSEIFDDQFSVERPDGSNFTLKIRSTKLEDSAMYFCASSVQGALGAQHFGDGTRLSIL.